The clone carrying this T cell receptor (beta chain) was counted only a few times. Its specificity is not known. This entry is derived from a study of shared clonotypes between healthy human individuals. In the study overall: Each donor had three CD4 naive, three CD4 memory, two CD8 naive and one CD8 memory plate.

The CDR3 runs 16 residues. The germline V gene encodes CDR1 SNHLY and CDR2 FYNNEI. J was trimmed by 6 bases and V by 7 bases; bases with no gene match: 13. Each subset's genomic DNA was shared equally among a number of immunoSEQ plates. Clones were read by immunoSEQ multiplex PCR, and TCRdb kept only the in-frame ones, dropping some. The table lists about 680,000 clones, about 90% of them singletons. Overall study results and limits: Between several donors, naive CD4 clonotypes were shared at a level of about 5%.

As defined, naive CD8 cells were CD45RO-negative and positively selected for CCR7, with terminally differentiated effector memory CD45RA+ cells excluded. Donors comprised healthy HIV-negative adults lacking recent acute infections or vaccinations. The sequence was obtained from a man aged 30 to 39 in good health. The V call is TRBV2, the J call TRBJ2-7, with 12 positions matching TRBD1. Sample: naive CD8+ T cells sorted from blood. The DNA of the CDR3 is TGTGCCAGCACCCCCCTGGGAGGGACAGGGGGCCGCGAGCAGTACTTC. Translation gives CASTPLGGTGGREQYF.